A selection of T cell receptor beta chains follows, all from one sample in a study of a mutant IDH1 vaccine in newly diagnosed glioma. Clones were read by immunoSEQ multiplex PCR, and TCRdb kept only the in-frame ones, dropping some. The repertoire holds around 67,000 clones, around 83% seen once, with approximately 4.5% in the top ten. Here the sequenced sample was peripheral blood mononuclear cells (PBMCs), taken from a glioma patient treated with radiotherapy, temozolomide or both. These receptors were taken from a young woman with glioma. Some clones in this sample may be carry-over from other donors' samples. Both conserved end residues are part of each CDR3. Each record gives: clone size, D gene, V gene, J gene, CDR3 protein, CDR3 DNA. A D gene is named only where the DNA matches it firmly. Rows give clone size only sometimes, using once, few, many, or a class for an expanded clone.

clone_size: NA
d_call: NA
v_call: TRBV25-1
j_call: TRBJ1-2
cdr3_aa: CASSGPQYGYTF
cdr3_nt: TGTGCCAGCAGTGGTCCCCAGTATGGCTACACCTTC

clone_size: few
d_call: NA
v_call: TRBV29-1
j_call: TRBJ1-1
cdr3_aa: CSVGRGEEAFF
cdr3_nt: TGCAGCGTTGGAAGGGGCGAGGAAGCTTTCTTT

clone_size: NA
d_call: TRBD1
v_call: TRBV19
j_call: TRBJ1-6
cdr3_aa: CASSLGTEINSPLHF
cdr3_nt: TGTGCCAGTAGTCTCGGGACAGAGATAAATTCACCCCTCCACTTT

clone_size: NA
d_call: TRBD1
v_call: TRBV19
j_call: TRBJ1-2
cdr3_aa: CASSIEDRGWGYTF
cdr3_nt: TGTGCCAGTAGTATAGAGGACAGGGGATGGGGCTACACCTTC

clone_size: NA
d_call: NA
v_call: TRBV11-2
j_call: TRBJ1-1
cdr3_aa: CASSALNTEAFF
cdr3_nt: TGTGCCAGCAGCGCCCTGAACACTGAAGCTTTCTTT

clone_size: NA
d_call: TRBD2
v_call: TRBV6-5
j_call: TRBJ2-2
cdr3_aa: CASSYSPGLAPGELFF
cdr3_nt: TGTGCCAGCAGTTACTCCCCGGGACTAGCCCCCGGGGAGCTGTTTTTT

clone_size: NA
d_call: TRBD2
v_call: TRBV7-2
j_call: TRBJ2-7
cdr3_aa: CASSAGLAGEQYF
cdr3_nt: TGTGCCAGCAGCGCGGGACTAGCTGGCGAGCAGTACTTC

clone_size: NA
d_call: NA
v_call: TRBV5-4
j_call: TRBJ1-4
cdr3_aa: CASSSSGTDEKLFF
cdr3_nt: TGTGCCAGCAGCTCCTCCGGGACTGATGAAAAACTGTTTTTT

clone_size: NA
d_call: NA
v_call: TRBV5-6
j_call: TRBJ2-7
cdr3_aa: CASSFPSTYEQYF
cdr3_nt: TGTGCCAGCAGCTTCCCCAGTACCTACGAGCAGTACTTC

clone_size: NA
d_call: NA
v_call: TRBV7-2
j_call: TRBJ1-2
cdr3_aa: CASSSTEADYGYTF
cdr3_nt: TGTGCCAGCAGCTCCACAGAGGCGGACTATGGCTACACCTTC

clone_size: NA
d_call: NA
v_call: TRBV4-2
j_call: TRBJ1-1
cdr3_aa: CASSQAGSEAFF
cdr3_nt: TGTGCCAGCAGCCAAGCAGGGTCTGAAGCTTTCTTT

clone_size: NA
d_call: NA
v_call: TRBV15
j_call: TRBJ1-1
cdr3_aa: CATSRRQGLPLEAFF
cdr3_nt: TGTGCCACCAGCAGACGCCAGGGGCTGCCACTGGAAGCTTTCTTT

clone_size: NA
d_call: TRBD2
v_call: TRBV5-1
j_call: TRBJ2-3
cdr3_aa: CASSLGGLEADTQYF
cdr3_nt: TGCGCCAGCAGCTTGGGGGGACTAGAAGCGGATACGCAGTATTTT

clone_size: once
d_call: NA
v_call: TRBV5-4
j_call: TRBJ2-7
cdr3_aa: CASSLAWGDEQYF
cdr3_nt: TGTGCCAGCAGCTTGGCCTGGGGCGACGAGCAGTACTTC

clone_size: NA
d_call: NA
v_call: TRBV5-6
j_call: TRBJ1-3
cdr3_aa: CASSLAGNGNTIYF
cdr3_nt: TGTGCCAGCAGCTTGGCAGGGAACGGAAACACCATATATTTT

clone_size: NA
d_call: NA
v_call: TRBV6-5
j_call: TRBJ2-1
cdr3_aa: CASGREGGIGYEQFF
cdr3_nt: TGTGCCAGCGGTCGAGAGGGCGGGATCGGGTATGAGCAGTTCTTC

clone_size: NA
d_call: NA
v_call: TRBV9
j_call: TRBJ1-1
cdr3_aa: CASSVGELNTEAFF
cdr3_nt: TGTGCCAGCAGCGTAGGCGAACTAAACACTGAAGCTTTCTTT

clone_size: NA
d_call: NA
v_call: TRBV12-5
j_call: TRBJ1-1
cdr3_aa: CASGPGGNTEAFF
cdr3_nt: TGTGCTAGTGGGCCGGGAGGGAACACTGAAGCTTTCTTT

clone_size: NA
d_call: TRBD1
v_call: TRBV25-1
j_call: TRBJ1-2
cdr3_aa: CASSVRGQDGYTF
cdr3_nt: TGTGCCAGCAGTGTCAGGGGGCAGGATGGCTACACCTTC

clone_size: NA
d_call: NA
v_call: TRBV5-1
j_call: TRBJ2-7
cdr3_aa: CASSLDADSYEQYF
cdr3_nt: TGCGCCAGCAGCTTGGATGCAGACTCCTACGAGCAGTACTTC

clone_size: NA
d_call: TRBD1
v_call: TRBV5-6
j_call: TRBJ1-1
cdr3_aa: CASSLTGTGNSEAFF
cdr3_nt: TGTGCCAGCAGCCTGACCGGGACAGGGAATTCGGAAGCTTTCTTT

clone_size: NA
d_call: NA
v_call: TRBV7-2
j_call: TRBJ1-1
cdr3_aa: CASSLGGGMNTEAFF
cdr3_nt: TGTGCCAGCAGCTTAGGTGGGGGCATGAACACTGAAGCTTTCTTT

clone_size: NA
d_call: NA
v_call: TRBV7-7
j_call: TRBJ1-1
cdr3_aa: CASSLEVGTEAFF
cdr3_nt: TGTGCCAGCAGCTTAGAAGTGGGAACTGAAGCTTTCTTT

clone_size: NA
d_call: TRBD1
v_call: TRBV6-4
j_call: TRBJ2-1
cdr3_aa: CASSGDRGSGEQFF
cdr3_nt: TGTGCCAGCAGCGGGGACAGGGGGTCCGGTGAGCAGTTCTTC

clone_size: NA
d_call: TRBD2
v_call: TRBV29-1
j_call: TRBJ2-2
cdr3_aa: CSVPGGGPNTGELFF
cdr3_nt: TGCAGCGTTCCCGGGGGGGGCCCGAACACCGGGGAGCTGTTTTTT

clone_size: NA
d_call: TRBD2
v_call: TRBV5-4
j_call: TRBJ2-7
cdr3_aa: CASSSSRTSGSYEQYF
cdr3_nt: TGTGCCAGCAGTTCCTCCCGGACTAGCGGTTCCTACGAGCAGTACTTC

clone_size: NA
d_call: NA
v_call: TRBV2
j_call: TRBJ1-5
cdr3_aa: CASTQGWGGQPQHF
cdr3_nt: TGTGCCAGCACTCAGGGGTGGGGAGGACAGCCCCAGCATTTT

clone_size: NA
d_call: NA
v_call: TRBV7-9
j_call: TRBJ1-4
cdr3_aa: CASSSYRSTNEKLFF
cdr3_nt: TGTGCCAGCAGCTCCTACAGGTCCACTAATGAAAAACTGTTTTTT

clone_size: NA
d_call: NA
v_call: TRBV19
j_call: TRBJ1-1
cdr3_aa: CASSILMGEAFF
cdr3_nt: TGTGCCAGTAGTATCTTAATGGGGGAAGCTTTCTTT

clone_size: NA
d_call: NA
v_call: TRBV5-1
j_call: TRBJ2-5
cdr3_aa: CASSPGGPVQETQYF
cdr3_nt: TGCGCCAGCAGCCCAGGAGGTCCAGTTCAAGAGACCCAGTACTTC

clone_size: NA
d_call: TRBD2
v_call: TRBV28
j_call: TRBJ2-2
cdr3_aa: CASSLGLAGGDGELFF
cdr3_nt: TGTGCCAGCAGTTTGGGTCTAGCGGGAGGGGACGGGGAGCTGTTTTTT